This TCR beta chain was observed in a study of prognosis after radiotherapy for stage I lung cancer (dated by TCRdb to the early 2020s). Study-wide context: Around 19 stage I NSCLC patients were enrolled in Nanjing, China, between 2018 and January 2019. SBRT was given in 3 to 5 fractions with a biologically effective dose of at least 100 Gy, using image-guided IMRT or VMAT. After SBRT, distant metastases developed in four of the 19 patients at a median of about seven months, while the remaining 15 patients had no significant progression. The cohort comprised 10 to 15 men and five or six women with a median age of nearly 75 years, ranging from about 53 to 85 years. In every patient, SBRT was given without any concurrent therapy. Squamous cell carcinoma histology was identified in six to eight patients, and adenocarcinoma histology was identified in twelve patients. Four to six patients had oligometastatic NSCLC after their primary tumor was surgically resected, and fourteen patients had newly diagnosed primary stage I lung tumors. All patients were regarded as medically inoperable, because of comorbidities in more than ten patients and refusal of surgery in about seven patients. Peripheral blood TCR beta repertoires were profiled in stage I NSCLC patients before and after stereotactic body radiotherapy, and the study then linked these repertoires to distant failure. The study took one blood sample before SBRT and one after SBRT from each of roughly 20 patients and sequenced all 38 samples.

The CDR3 covers 16 residues, taking in both the cysteine and the phenylalanine. The sequence is cut down to CDR3 DNA, 48 bases in frame from base 1. Taken from the germline V gene, the CDR1 and CDR2 loops are SGHTA and FQGNSA. V lost 3 bases and J lost 3 bases, and the count of bases not matched to a germline gene is 3. All patients had node-negative disease on CT and PET/CT, and none had a history of other malignancies or prior chemotherapy or radiotherapy. At each of two time points, around 5.9 milliliters of peripheral venous blood were collected in EDTA tubes. PBMCs were isolated by Ficoll-Paque Plus density-gradient centrifugation. Immediately after collection, samples were stored at -80 degrees C until analysis. This clonotype was detected ten times or more. Its recognized antigen is unknown. The input lacks base qualities; no much larger clone sits a single base away. The investigation overall reported the following: Unique TCR clone counts fell after SBRT (median about 9,300 before versus more than 6,500 after; Wilcoxon paired P=0.011). No determination of tumor specificity was made for expanded TCR clones. Differences by metastasis status were reportedly seen in TRBV and TRBJ usage frequencies, involving two V genes at baseline and, after SBRT, several V genes and two J genes. Post-SBRT Shannon entropy and its change from baseline were lower in patients who developed distant metastases; baseline Shannon entropy was not associated with metastases. None of the reported P values were adjusted for multiple comparisons. Limitations of the study included a small cohort and short follow-up, and the study findings need independent validation.

Two rounds of multiplex PCR were used to amplify the TCR beta CDR3 region from genomic DNA. The first PCR round used primers specific to each TRBV and TRBJ gene, and the primer sequences were filed in Chinese patent CN105087789A. The second PCR round used universal primers. The Roche High Pure PCR Template Preparation Kit was used to extract genomic DNA from frozen PBMCs. Paired-end sequencing with 151 bp reads was performed on the libraries using an Illumina HiSeq 3000. Per the original workflow: Raw reads lacking the multiplex PCR primer sequences were removed with CutAdapt. PEAR was used to merge high-quality paired reads into contigs. By alignment to reference sequences, MiXCR assigned TRB V, D and J gene segments to each contig. To remove sequencing errors, CDR3 sequences were clustered according to base quality and sequence similarity. Diversity was measured as Shannon entropy normalized by the natural log of productive TCR sequence number. One minus Shannon entropy divided by the natural log of the number of unique clonotypes was used as the definition of clonality. Progression-free survival cut-offs for repertoire metrics were chosen using the Youden index of ROC curves, with analyses run in R 3.5.3. Using fastp trimming at Q25 and MiXCR clonotype assembly, TCRdb reanalyzed the public sequencing data and kept in-frame beta chains. CDR3 protein duplicates are merged, each entry listing the most common genes and DNA. The V and J calls, along with clone size, are taken from TCRdb and not from the paper's own processing. This sample gives some 30,000 distinct CDR3 sequences in total; around half of them show up just once. The top ten constitute approximately 15% of the sample.

The clonotype was recovered from a donor over 45 with non-small cell lung cancer. The input for sequencing was PBMCs, taken before or after stereotactic body radiation therapy (not recorded which). This chain joins TRBV7-2 to TRBJ2-3, with TRBD2 matching 13 junction bases. The DNA sequence is TGTGCCAGCAGCTTTTTGGGACTAGCGGGAACAGATACGCAGTATTTT. Its amino acids are CASSFLGLAGTDTQYF.